This T cell receptor beta chain was sequenced during a study of T cell changes during pregnancy in multiple sclerosis. Germline V CDR1 and CDR2: SGHKS, YYEKEE (reference sequence). V dropped 0 bases and J dropped 7 bases, with 14 bases sitting between them. The CDR3 spans 15 residues. The method was immunoSEQ multiplex PCR; TCRdb's version includes in-frame clones alone and lacks a portion of them. In the table there are approximately 68,000 clones, 91% of which are singletons. The specimen comprised peripheral blood, sampled in the third trimester of pregnancy. This sequence originates from a female donor in good health, enrolled as a control in a pregnancy study. The V call is TRBV5-5, the J call TRBJ2-1, with D possibly being TRBD1 (5 bases). CDR3 sequence: CASSLGQTNKNEQFF. CDR3 nucleotide sequence: TGTGCCAGCAGCTTGGGACAGACGAACAAGAATGAGCAGTTCTTC.